This TCR beta chain was sequenced during a study of beta chain features in type 1 diabetes. Study-level points and caveats: Within each of all four CD4+ subsets, Type 1 diabetes patients had TCRB CDR3s that were moderately but significantly shorter. Lower insertion and higher deletion counts appeared at VDJ junctions in type 1 diabetes patients.

Every isolated RNA sample was fully reverse transcribed, so sequencing captured expressed TCRB transcripts. Naive, central memory and regulatory T cell samples yielded about 3.57 million reads on average. Produced via immunoSEQ multiplex PCR; TCRdb's table is partial and in-frame only. The data show about 300,000 clones, 13% seen once. Each of the CD4+ naive, central memory, regulatory and stem cell-like memory populations was sorted via CD45RO/CCR7/CD25/CD127/CD95/CD27. Germline V lookup: CDR1 MNHEY, CDR2 SVGAGI. This CDR3 has 16 residues. The trim removed 2 bases at V and 3 bases at J, leaving 4 bases unmatched. Concerning this clone: Its target is unknown.

Material for sequencing was naive CD4+ T cells from blood. The V gene is TRBV6-5, the J gene TRBJ2-3, with TRBD2 matching over 11 bases. The clonotype was recovered from a woman aged 18-29 years with type 1 diabetes. In nucleotides, the CDR3 is TGTGCCAGCAGTTACCTAGCGGGAGGTTGGACAGATACGCAGTATTTT. The encoded protein is CASSYLAGGWTDTQYF.